The 32 T cell receptor beta chains listed next were all sequenced from one sample in a study of blood T cell repertoires in COVID-19. Generated by immunoSEQ multiplex PCR, the TCRdb table keeps only in-frame clones and is missing some. The data hold more than 95,000 clones, with approximately 80% observed a single time. Sequenced sample: peripheral blood. The receptor source for this set is a human donor in a cohort sampled during active or convalescent COVID-19.

The genes are TRBV6-5 and TRBJ2-1; 7 nucleotides match TRBD1. The CDR3 extends over 14 amino acids. The germline V gene has CDR1 MNHEY and CDR2 SVGAGI. After removal of 9 bases from V and 3 bases from J, the junction contained 8 bases not matched to a gene. The CDR3 DNA follows: TGTGCCAGTAAGACAGGGTATGTCTACAATGAGCAGTTCTTC. This translates into CASKTGYVYNEQFF.

The V gene is TRBV3-1 (or the pseudogene TRBV3-2), the J gene TRBJ2-5; D is uncertain. There are 17 residues in the CDR3. Germline CDR1 is LGHDT and CDR2 is YNNKEL (reference sequence). V was shortened by 4 bases and J by 1 base, with 19 bases between the two germline ends. The CDR3 DNA sequence: TGTGCCAGCAGCCCTGCCGTGGCCTACAGCCTCCAAGAGACCCAGTACTTC. Translated: CASSPAVAYSLQETQYF.

V is TRBV2 and J is TRBJ1-4, with D unresolved. Trimming pared 4 bases from V and 0 bases from J, leaving 9 bases between. CDR1 is SNHLY and CDR2 is FYNNEI in the germline V gene. The CDR3 is 15 residues long. CDR3 sequence: CASSGTGATNEKLFF. As DNA, the CDR3 is TGTGCCAGCAGTGGGACCGGGGCAACTAATGAAAAACTGTTTTTT.

J is TRBJ2-7 and V is TRBV18; 10 nucleotides align to TRBD1. CDR1 and CDR2 from the germline V gene are KGHSH and LQKENI. The CDR3 has 15 amino acids. Germline trimming cut 3 bases from V and 4 bases from J; bases unmatched to any gene: 6. CDR3 coding DNA: TGTGCCAGCTCACCTCCGGGACAGGGGCGTTACGAGCAGTACTTC. Amino acid sequence: CASSPPGQGRYEQYF.

This chain uses TRBV5-1 with TRBJ1-2; 9 bases line up with TRBD1. The CDR3 consists of 15 residues. The germline CDR1 and CDR2 sequences are SGHRS and YFSETQ. V lost 5 bases, J lost 4 bases, and 9 bases stayed unmatched. CDR3 sequence (DNA): TGCGCCAGCAGGGCCGGGACAGGGATGGGCTATGGCTACACCTTC. This encodes CASRAGTGMGYGYTF.

This sequence joins TRBV6-5 and TRBJ1-5; D not certain. CDR3 length: 16 amino acids. Between the trimmed V and J ends, which lost 0 bases and 2 bases, there was a span of 11 bases. Germline-derived CDR1 and CDR2 are MNHEY and SVGAGI. CDR3 sequence (DNA): TGTGCCAGCAGTTACTCTGGGCAGATGGGCAATCAGCCCCAGCATTTT. Its protein product is CASSYSGQMGNQPQHF.

This chain links TRBV5-8 with TRBJ1-3; D is unclear. The CDR3 covers 14 residues. Per germline, CDR1 SGHTS and CDR2 YDEGEE. The V and J ends lost 4 bases and 2 bases respectively, with 10 bases between them. The CDR3 DNA follows: TGTGCCAGCAGCCGGGAGACGGCTGGAAACACCATATATTTT. Its translation: CASSRETAGNTIYF.

The chain uses TRBV6-2 or TRBV6-3 and TRBJ1-2, with D maybe TRBD1 (6 bases). Germline loops: CDR1 MNHEY, CDR2 SVGEGT. The CDR3 is 13 residues long. V shed 0 bases and J shed 4 bases, with 6 bases lying between them. CDR3 DNA sequence: TGTGCCAGCAGTTACTCGGACAGCTATGGCTACACCTTC. Protein product: CASSYSDSYGYTF.

This chain links TRBV3-1 (or the pseudogene TRBV3-2) with TRBJ1-2; no firm D call. The CDR3 contains 15 residues. CDR1 is LGHDT and CDR2 is YNNKEL in the germline V gene (reference sequence). Deletions cut 3 bases from V and 3 bases from J, with 14 bases between. The CDR3 region is CASSQRVGLDYGYTF. Here the CDR3 DNA reads TGTGCCAGCAGCCAGAGGGTAGGCCTAGACTATGGCTACACCTTC.

This chain links TRBV19 with TRBJ2-4; 7 nucleotides agree with TRBD1. The CDR3 runs to 16 residues. Unmatched junction bases numbered 8, after V lost 4 bases and J lost 2 bases. Germline V lookup: CDR1 LNHDA, CDR2 SQIVND (reference sequence). CDR3 nucleotide sequence: TGTGCCAGTAGTACCGCGACAGGGTGGACCAAAAACATTCAGTACTTC. Residues: CASSTATGWTKNIQYF. The whole variable domain, filled in from reference TRBV19 and TRBJ2-4, reads DGGITQSPKYLFRKEGQNVTLSCEQNLNHDAMYWYRQDPGQGLRLIYYSQIVNDFQKGDIAEGYSVSREKKESFPLTVTSAQKNPTAFYLCASSTATGWTKNIQYFGAGTRLSVL.

This chain connects TRBV29-1 to TRBJ2-3; D perhaps matches TRBD2 (6 bases). Germline CDR1 and CDR2: SQVTM and ANQGSEA. This CDR3 contains 13 residues. Between the trimmed V and J ends, which lost 3 bases and 3 bases, there was a span of 10 bases. CDR3 loop: CSVEHSGTDTQYF. As DNA, the CDR3 is TGCAGCGTTGAGCATAGCGGAACAGATACGCAGTATTTT.

The chain couples TRBV6-2 or TRBV6-3 to TRBJ2-1; TRBD2 agrees at 8 bases. Germline V gene data show CDR1 as MNHEY and CDR2 as SVGEGT. This CDR3 contains 17 residues. Germline trimming cut 0 bases from V and 3 bases from J; bases unmatched to any gene: 7. CDR3 DNA: TGTGCCAGCAGTTACTCCCCGCCGGGGGGGCTCTACAATGAGCAGTTCTTC. Translation gives CASSYSPPGGLYNEQFF.

This clone has only one observation. The chain combines TRBV15 with TRBJ1-6, with D uncertain. Germline values: CDR1 LNHNV, CDR2 YYDKDF (reference sequence). Trimming removed 1 base at V and 0 bases at J, with 7 bases between. This CDR3 is 16 amino acids long. CDR3 region: CATSRGGSSYNSPLHF. CDR3 sequence (DNA): TGTGCCACCAGCAGAGGCGGGAGCTCCTATAATTCACCCCTCCACTTT.

The chain carries TRBV4-1 and TRBJ1-4, with 8 bases identical to TRBD1. The CDR3 runs to 15 residues. J lost 4 bases, V lost 3 bases, and 4 bases had no gene match. Germline lookup yields CDR1 MGHRA and CDR2 YSYEKL. The CDR3 is CASSHLQGVNEKLFF. For the CDR3, the DNA is TGCGCCAGCAGCCACCTACAGGGGGTTAATGAAAAACTGTTTTTT.

This clone appeared a few times. The chain couples TRBV18 to TRBJ1-1; 8 positions match TRBD1. From germline, CDR1 is KGHSH and CDR2 LQKENI. The V and J ends lost 4 bases and 4 bases, in that order; junction bases with no gene match: 8. The CDR3 has 15 amino acids. The CDR3 spells CASSLVPGTGTEAFF. The CDR3 nucleotides are TGTGCCAGCTCACTGGTCCCCGGGACAGGCACTGAAGCTTTCTTT.

Details on this clone: The sample has other DNA sequences that encode this CDR3 too. The chain carries TRBV2 and TRBJ1-3; D not resolved. Germline CDR1 and CDR2: SNHLY and FYNNEI. The CDR3 consists of 13 residues. The germline V and J ends were trimmed by 8 bases and 2 bases, with 10 bases remaining between them. The CDR3 region has the DNA TGTGCCAGCTCCGGGGATACTGGAAACACCATATATTTT. This translates into CASSGDTGNTIYF.

The chain recombines TRBV6-1 with TRBJ2-2; D is ambiguous. Between the trimmed V and J ends, which lost 7 bases and 7 bases, there was a span of 10 bases. The length of the CDR3 is 12 residues. CDR1 MNHNS and CDR2 SASEGT come from the germline V gene. As DNA, the CDR3 is TGTGCCAGCACATTAGAAGTCGGGGAGCTGTTTTTT. Translating gives CASTLEVGELFF.

The chain carries TRBV19 and TRBJ1-4, with 7 bases that match TRBD1. The CDR3 consists of 15 residues. V was pared by 5 bases and J by 1 base, with 4 bases of the junction left unmatched. Germline values: CDR1 LNHDA, CDR2 SQIVND (reference sequence). The CDR3 loop reads CASSPDRITNEKLFF. CDR3 in DNA: TGTGCCAGTAGTCCGGACAGGATAACTAATGAAAAACTGTTTTTT. The full variable domain, completed using reference TRBV19 and TRBJ1-4, is DGGITQSPKYLFRKEGQNVTLSCEQNLNHDAMYWYRQDPGQGLRLIYYSQIVNDFQKGDIAEGYSVSREKKESFPLTVTSAQKNPTAFYLCASSPDRITNEKLFFGSGTQLSVL.

The V and J genes are TRBV4-2 and TRBJ2-3; 8 positions agree with TRBD2. The CDR3 length is 19 residues. Germline CDR1 is LGHNA and CDR2 is YNFKEQ. With V trimmed by 1 base and J by 3 bases, 15 bases remained unmatched. The CDR3 DNA follows: TGTGCCAGCAGCCAAGGTTGGGTTTGGAGCGGGGGAGCGACAGATACGCAGTATTTT. Residues: CASSQGWVWSGGATDTQYF.

The chain has TRBV19 and TRBJ2-1; a weak D match, TRBD2 (5 bases). Between the trimmed V and J ends, which lost 3 bases and 0 bases, there was a span of 9 bases. The CDR3 covers 15 residues. CDR1 LNHDA and CDR2 SQIVND come from the germline V gene (reference sequence). The CDR3 DNA is TGTGCCAGTAGTATTAGTGGGAGCTCCTACAATGAGCAGTTCTTC. Protein: CASSISGSSYNEQFF.

Concerning this clone itself: Relative to the germline gene, one junction end is altered; a read error may explain this. The rearrangement links TRBV3-1 (or the pseudogene TRBV3-2) to TRBJ2-5, with a weak D call TRBD1 (6 bases). The germline CDR1 and CDR2 sequences are LGHDT and YNNKEL (reference sequence). CDR3 size: 14 residues. CDR3 bases: TGTGCCAGCACCCAACTAGAAACAGGGGAGACCCAGTACTTC. Translating gives CASTQLETGETQYF.

V usage is TRBV29-1 and J usage is TRBJ1-1, with 10 bases fitting TRBD1. Germline V CDR1 and CDR2: SQVTM, ANQGSEA. CDR3 size: 13 residues. Germline trimming cut 7 bases from V and 3 bases from J; bases unmatched to any gene: 5. CDR3 in amino acids: CSARGQGDTEAFF. CDR3 in DNA: TGCAGCGCCCGAGGACAGGGGGACACTGAAGCTTTCTTT.

This chain connects TRBV3-1 (or the pseudogene TRBV3-2) to TRBJ2-2, with TRBD2 as a possible D gene (5 bases). The CDR3 loop spans 17 amino acids. Trimming removed 1 base from V and 3 bases from J, with 15 bases in between. Looked up from germline, CDR1 is LGHDT and CDR2 is YNNKEL (reference sequence). CDR3 sequence (DNA): TGTGCCAGCAGCCAAGGTTGGATGAGCGGACACACCGGGGAGCTGTTTTTT. Amino acids: CASSQGWMSGHTGELFF.

In its sample, this clone was seen a few times. The chain recombines TRBV18 with TRBJ2-4; D uncertain. The ends were cut back, 2 bases at V and 0 bases at J, with 11 bases in the middle. Germline V CDR1 and CDR2: KGHSH, LQKENI. The CDR3 has 16 amino acids. CDR3 DNA: TGTGCCAGCTCACCAAATCCGGTTCCAGCCAAAAACATTCAGTACTTC. It translates to CASSPNPVPAKNIQYF. The variable domain in full, completed from reference TRBV18 and TRBJ2-4, reads NAGVMQNPRHLVRRRGQEARLRCSPMKGHSHVYWYRQLPEEGLKFMVYLQKENIIDESGMPKERFSAEFPKEGPSILRIQQVVRGDSAAYFCASSPNPVPAKNIQYFGAGTRLSVL.

The chain recombines TRBV7-9 with TRBJ1-5; 9 bases are shared with TRBD1. V shed 5 bases, J shed 4 bases, and the junction held 9 bases outside the gene matches. CDR3 length equals 16 residues. The germline V gene encodes CDR1 SEHNR and CDR2 FQNEAQ (reference sequence). Here the CDR3 DNA reads TGTGCCAGCAGCGCCATGGCCGGGACAGGGAATCAGCCCCAGCATTTT. The encoded protein is CASSAMAGTGNQPQHF.

The chain employs TRBV2 and TRBJ2-1; maybe TRBD1 (5 bases). This CDR3 has 13 amino acids. Per germline, CDR1 SNHLY and CDR2 FYNNEI. With 11 bases removed from V and 0 bases from J, the gap between germline ends came to 11 bases. The CDR3 loop is CAGQGSSYNEQFF. CDR3 bases: TGTGCCGGCCAGGGAAGCTCCTACAATGAGCAGTTCTTC.

DNA of the CDR3: TGTGCCAGCAGGGACCCGGGACAGGGTGGCTATGGCTACACCTTC. This translates into CASRDPGQGGYGYTF. V is TRBV7-2 and J is TRBJ1-2; 9 nucleotides align to TRBD1. The V and J ends lost 6 bases and 4 bases, in that order; junction bases with no gene match: 9. The length of the CDR3 is 15 residues. Germline V lookup: CDR1 SGHTA, CDR2 FQGNSA. Looking up the rest from reference TRBV7-2 and TRBJ1-2 gives the full variable domain: GAGVSQSPSNKVTEKGKDVELRCDPISGHTALYWYRQSLGQGLEFLIYFQGNSAPDKSGLPSDRFSAERTGGSVSTLTIQRTQQEDSAVYLCASRDPGQGGYGYTFGSGTRLTVV.

The V gene is TRBV28, the J gene TRBJ2-7, with 7 bases matching TRBD1. V was pared by 1 base and J by 2 bases, with 23 bases of the junction left unmatched. CDR1 is MDHEN, CDR2 SYDVKM, per germline. The length of the CDR3 is 21 residues. CDR3 bases: TGTGCCAGCAGTTTATTTGGCCGGTGGGGACCCATAGAGGGGGCCCCCTACGAGCAGTACTTC. Translating gives CASSLFGRWGPIEGAPYEQYF. The full variable domain, in which reference TRBV28 and TRBJ2-7 provide the parts outside the CDR3, is DVKVTQSSRYLVKRTGEKVFLECVQDMDHENMFWYRQDPGLGLRLIYFSYDVKMKEKGDIPEGYSVSREKKERFSLILESASTNQTSMYLCASSLFGRWGPIEGAPYEQYFGPGTRLTVT.

V is TRBV2 and J is TRBJ1-5; no definite D call. Trimming took 5 bases from V and 9 from J, leaving 20 bases between them. This CDR3 is built from 15 residues. Per the germline V gene, CDR1 is SNHLY and CDR2 is FYNNEI. CDR3 loop: CASSSPGRTPWPQHF. As DNA, the CDR3 is TGTGCCAGCAGTTCCCCGGGGAGGACCCCATGGCCCCAGCATTTT.

The chain has TRBV30 and TRBJ1-4, with D possibly being TRBD1 (5 bases). The CDR3 covers 17 residues. Looked up from germline, CDR1 is GTSNPN and CDR2 is SVGIG (reference sequence). Trimming pared 5 bases from V and 8 bases from J, leaving 27 bases between. This chain's CDR3 is CAWGSSTEIRTGEKLFF. CDR3 sequence (DNA): TGTGCCTGGGGCTCCTCGACAGAAATTAGAACAGGAGAAAAACTGTTTTTT. Complete variable domain (other parts from reference TRBV30 and TRBJ1-4): SQTIHQWPATLVQPVGSPLSLECTVEGTSNPNLYWYRQAAGRGLQLLFYSVGIGQISSEVPQNLSASRPQDRQFILSSKKLLLSDSGFYLCAWGSSTEIRTGEKLFFGSGTQLSVL.

In DNA form, the CDR3 reads TGTGCCAGCAGTTTTTGGGACAGGGGGAGATATCAGCCCCAGCATTTT. Protein product: CASSFWDRGRYQPQHF. The chain joins TRBV27 to TRBJ1-5; 11 bases are a match to TRBD1. Germline CDR1 MNHEY, CDR2 SMNVEV (reference sequence). Trimming took 3 bases from V and 5 from J; bases not matched to a gene: 6. The CDR3 loop spans 16 amino acids.

The chain joins TRBV29-1 to TRBJ1-2, with D unclear. The ends were cut back, 3 bases at V and 5 bases at J, with 13 bases in the middle. Germline CDR1 and CDR2: SQVTM and ANQGSEA. The CDR3 is made up of 13 amino acids. The CDR3 DNA is TGCAGCGTTGATGAGGGTTTGGGGTATGGCTACACCTTC. Protein product: CSVDEGLGYGYTF.